This TCR beta chain was found in a study of blood T cell repertoires in COVID-19 (dated by TCRdb to about 2020). In terms of the full investigation: The collaborator samples originated in the United States, Italy and Spain and spanned the acute and convalescent phases of COVID-19. Subjects who had been exposed to COVID-19, were actively infected with it, or had recovered from it provided the deeply sampled blood TCRbeta repertoires that made up the dataset. Where available, HLA class I and class II types were obtained from metadata supplied by the sample provider rather than from assay-based typing. Samples were obtained from the ongoing ImmuneRACE study (first 160 participants) and from about 1,300 subjects provided by 6 global collaborators. The prospective study material was composed of cDNA or gDNA derived from T cells, B-cell-depleted T cells, or PBMCs. The repertoires were made available in a free public database intended to serve as a resource for research on the immune response to SARS-CoV-2. A de-identified subject ID, COVID-19 status, age in years and sex were almost always included in the sample metadata. The paper as a whole reports these results and caveats: How much clinical and demographic metadata was included differed by source and by participant, and the metadata was provided uncurated.

As regards this clone: The antigen it recognizes is unknown. No quality values exist for individual bases; no much larger clone is one base distant.

TCRbeta CDR3 regions were amplified from genomic DNA using the immunoSEQ Assay, a bias-controlled multiplex PCR. In the original analysis: The number of nucleated cells in each sample was estimated from the amplification of reference gene primers within the assay. Sequence reads were collapsed and filtered to measure the absolute abundance of every unique TCRbeta CDR3 rearrangement. For each sample, productive Simpson clonality was calculated as the square root of Simpson's diversity index across productive rearrangements. In TCRdb, the immuneACCESS table is reduced to in-frame sequences with V and J assigned. These tables do not hold every clone; where another copy was compared, an unresolved V gene accounts for under half, and the others remain unexplained. That table is the source of V, J and clone size, and D and trimming were worked out from the DNA. This sample is represented by 120,000 or so clones; more than 90% of them were singletons. The leading ten clones occupy roughly 3.7% of the sample.

The germline ends are 18 bases apart after V is trimmed by 4 bases and J by 7 bases. The CDR3 holds 15 amino acids from the cysteine to the phenylalanine. Kept here is only the CDR3 DNA, which spans 45 bases and is read in frame from base 1. For CDR1 and CDR2, the germline V gene lists SGDLS and YYNGEE. The collaborating institutions used their own protocols to collect whole blood in K2EDTA tubes. For TCRbeta analysis, collaborator samples were shipped as frozen whole blood, as isolated PBMCs, or as DNA extracted from either sample type. The V gene is TRBV9 and the J gene is TRBJ2-1, with the D segment identity uncertain. Input material: peripheral blood. The sequence was collected from a man between 50 and 59 years old with active COVID-19. Here the CDR3 is given as CASSLDPAATNEQFF. The bases read TGTGCCAGCAGCCTCGATCCCGCGGCTACGAATGAGCAGTTCTTC.